Shown below are 2 T cell receptor beta chains from a single sample sequenced in a study of identical twins. TCRdb re-called the 5' RACE reads through MiXCR, storing one row per CDR3 protein. The top ten clones hold 0.48% of a sample with approximately 550,000 distinct CDR3 sequences, 20% to 25% of them seen once. This sample also appeared in a second study, on yellow fever vaccine responses in identical twins.

The sample was CD4+ T cells sorted from blood. The source is a woman between 18 and 29 years old in good health.

J is TRBJ1-5 and V is TRBV7-6; 7 nucleotides agree with TRBD1. This CDR3 is 15 amino acids long. The germline V gene has CDR1 SGHVS and CDR2 FNYEAQ. Trimming removed 1 base from V and 4 bases from J; junction bases left unmatched: 4. CDR3: CASSLVGGLNQPQHF. CDR3 coding DNA: TGTGCCAGCAGCTTAGTAGGGGGCCTAAATCAGCCCCAGCATTTT.

Concerning this clonotype: A read error may produce the germline difference seen at one junction end. The V call is TRBV2, the J call TRBJ2-3; 7 bases are a match to TRBD1. The CDR3 runs to 15 residues. The germline CDR1 and CDR2 sequences are SNHLY and FYNNEI. The CDR3 spells CASREGTARTDTQYF. The CDR3 nucleotides are TGTGCCAGCAGAGAAGGGACAGCGAGAACAGATACGCAGTATTTT.